The rows below give T cell receptor beta chains drawn from one sample of a study of T cells in Graves' hyperthyroidism and ophthalmopathy. TCRdb reanalysed the multiplex PCR reads using MiXCR and keeps one entry per CDR3 protein. The sample lists around 530,000 distinct CDR3 sequences; roughly 18% were seen once. Sequencing used blood. The receptors were sampled from a woman aged 18-35 years with Graves' ophthalmopathy. Both conserved end residues are part of each CDR3. The D gene is left open where the match is weak. Clone size appears in some rows only: once, few, many, or a class for an expanded clone.

d_gene	abundance	j_gene	v_gene	CDR3aa	CDR3nt
NA	few	TRBJ1-1	TRBV2	CARRTEGSNTEAFF	TGTGCCAGGCGTACGGAAGGAAGTAACACTGAAGCTTTCTTT
TRBD2	many	TRBJ2-7	TRBV27	CASSLLGLAGYYEQYF	TGTGCCAGCAGTTTATTGGGACTAGCGGGATACTACGAGCAGTACTTC
NA	NA	TRBJ1-4	TRBV14	CASSRRSASTNEKLFF	TGTGCCAGCAGCCGACGAAGTGCCTCAACTAATGAAAAACTGTTTTTT
NA	NA	TRBJ1-4	TRBV27	CASSPRGGLTNEKLFF	TGTGCCAGCAGTCCCCGGGGGGGGCTAACTAATGAAAAACTGTTTTTT
TRBD1	many	TRBJ1-5	TRBV27	CASSGGTGRNQPQHF	TGTGCCAGCAGTGGGGGGACAGGGAGGAATCAGCCCCAGCATTTT
NA	NA	TRBJ2-2	TRBV10-3	CAISRTSLKDGELFF	TGTGCCATCAGTCGGACCTCCCTAAAGGACGGGGAGCTGTTTTTT
NA	few	TRBJ1-2	TRBV28	CASSPYRRRDTGYTF	TGTGCCAGCAGTCCCTATCGGAGACGGGACACGGGCTACACCTTC
TRBD2	NA	TRBJ2-3	TRBV20-1	CSARSAGGSTDTQYF	TGCAGTGCTAGATCGGCGGGGGGTAGCACAGATACGCAGTATTTT
TRBD1	NA	TRBJ2-4	TRBV7-9	CASSPRDRENIQYF	TGTGCCAGCAGCCCGCGGGACAGGGAAAACATTCAGTACTTC
NA	many	TRBJ2-7	TRBV15	CATSRDPAYEQYF	TGTGCCACCAGCAGAGATCCAGCCTACGAGCAGTACTTC
NA	few	TRBJ2-7	TRBV5-1	CASSLTAETYEQYF	TGCGCCAGCAGCTTGACAGCCGAAACCTACGAGCAGTACTTC
NA	many	TRBJ2-2	TRBV12-3/TRBV12-4	CASSTGGANTGELFF	TGTGCCAGCAGTACCGGCGGCGCGAACACCGGGGAGCTGTTTTTT
TRBD1	many	TRBJ2-7	TRBV27	CASRMGQGRYYEQYF	TGTGCCAGCAGAATGGGACAGGGGAGATATTACGAGCAGTACTTC
TRBD2	few	TRBJ2-5	TRBV30	CAWGGEAGVLIGEETQYF	TGTGCCTGGGGGGGGGAAGCGGGAGTCTTAATAGGAGAAGAGACCCAGTACTTC
TRBD2	NA	TRBJ2-7	TRBV24-1	CATSDPLAGGLYEQYF	TGTGCCACCAGTGATCCACTAGCGGGAGGGCTTTACGAGCAGTACTTC
NA	NA	TRBJ2-7	TRBV19	CASSISTGRRYEQYF	TGTGCCAGTAGTATTTCGACAGGACGACGCTACGAGCAGTACTTC
TRBD2	once	TRBJ2-7	TRBV6-1	CASSSRTSGAYEQYF	TGTGCCAGCAGCAGCCGGACTAGCGGGGCTTACGAGCAGTACTTC
NA	few	TRBJ2-4	TRBV2	CASRPGEAKNIQYF	TGTGCCAGCAGGCCCGGGGAAGCCAAAAACATTCAGTACTTC
TRBD1	NA	TRBJ2-1	TRBV27	CASSLTQGARNEQFF	TGTGCCAGCAGTTTAACCCAGGGGGCACGCAATGAGCAGTTCTTC
TRBD1	many	TRBJ2-1	TRBV27	CASSDPDRGFNDEQFF	TGTGCCAGCAGTGACCCGGACAGGGGTTTTAACGATGAGCAGTTCTTC
TRBD1	few	TRBJ2-1	TRBV29-1	CSVANRGAYNEQFF	TGCAGCGTGGCGAACAGGGGGGCCTACAATGAGCAGTTCTTC
NA	NA	TRBJ1-3	TRBV4-2	CASSHPNARGYSGNTIYF	TGTGCCAGCAGCCACCCTAATGCACGGGGATACTCTGGAAACACCATATATTTT
NA	NA	TRBJ1-2	TRBV5-6	CASSFAGLSYGYTF	TGTGCCAGCAGCTTTGCAGGGTTGAGCTATGGCTACACCTTC
TRBD2	NA	TRBJ2-1	TRBV13	CASSDSSSGNNEQFF	TGTGCCAGCAGCGATTCCTCTAGCGGGAACAATGAGCAGTTCTTC
TRBD2	many	TRBJ2-7	TRBV7-8	CASSPRTSGFYEQYF	TGTGCCAGCAGCCCGCGGACTAGCGGGTTCTACGAGCAGTACTTC
NA	many	TRBJ2-1	TRBV5-1	CATTPGATGSYNEQFF	TGCGCCACCACGCCAGGGGCCACTGGGTCCTACAATGAGCAGTTCTTC
NA	few	TRBJ2-1	TRBV3-1	CASSQEIWNEQFF	TGTGCCAGCAGCCAAGAGATCTGGAATGAGCAGTTCTTC
NA	once	TRBJ1-1	TRBV7-2	CVSSFEGTEAFF	TGTGTCAGCAGCTTTGAGGGCACTGAAGCTTTCTTT
NA	many	TRBJ2-1	TRBV28	CAISLSGRGRDEQFF	TGTGCCATCTCTTTGAGTGGGAGGGGGCGCGATGAGCAGTTCTTC
NA	many	TRBJ2-5	TRBV7-2	CASSLGGRGQTQYF	TGTGCCAGCAGCTTAGGCGGTAGGGGCCAGACCCAGTACTTC
NA	many	TRBJ1-2	TRBV20-1	CSATRPTGNYGYTF	TGCAGTGCTACCCGGCCAACGGGGAACTATGGCTACACCTTC
TRBD1	few	TRBJ2-7	TRBV4-1	CASSPPWTGGSYEQYF	TGCGCCAGCAGCCCCCCATGGACAGGGGGGTCCTACGAGCAGTACTTC
TRBD1	few	TRBJ1-2	TRBV15	CATSRDHSGQGAQGYTF	TGTGCCACCAGCAGAGATCATTCGGGACAGGGGGCGCAAGGCTACACCTTC
NA	many	TRBJ2-7	TRBV30	CALQALSYEQYF	TGTGCCCTTCAGGCCCTCTCCTACGAGCAGTACTTC
NA	few	TRBJ2-3	TRBV14	CASSQWTVYSTDTQYF	TGTGCCAGCAGCCAATGGACAGTTTATAGCACAGATACGCAGTATTTT
NA	once	TRBJ2-5	TRBV5-1	CASSLEGPPEGYF	TGCGCCAGCAGCTTGGAAGGGCCCCCGGAGGGGTACTTC
NA	many	TRBJ2-3	TRBV7-9	CASSSKWTTVDTQYF	TGTGCCAGCAGCTCGAAATGGACCACCGTTGATACGCAGTATTTT
TRBD1	few	TRBJ2-2	TRBV6-1	CASDRGITGELFF	TGTGCCAGCGACAGGGGAATCACCGGGGAGCTGTTTTTT
NA	many	TRBJ1-2	TRBV7-2	CASSSAGGTTFYGYTF	TGTGCCAGCAGCTCGGCCGGTGGGACGACGTTCTATGGCTACACCTTC
TRBD1	many	TRBJ1-1	TRBV5-6	CASSLRTGWRNTEAFF	TGTGCCAGCAGCTTGCGGACAGGGTGGAGGAACACTGAAGCTTTCTTT